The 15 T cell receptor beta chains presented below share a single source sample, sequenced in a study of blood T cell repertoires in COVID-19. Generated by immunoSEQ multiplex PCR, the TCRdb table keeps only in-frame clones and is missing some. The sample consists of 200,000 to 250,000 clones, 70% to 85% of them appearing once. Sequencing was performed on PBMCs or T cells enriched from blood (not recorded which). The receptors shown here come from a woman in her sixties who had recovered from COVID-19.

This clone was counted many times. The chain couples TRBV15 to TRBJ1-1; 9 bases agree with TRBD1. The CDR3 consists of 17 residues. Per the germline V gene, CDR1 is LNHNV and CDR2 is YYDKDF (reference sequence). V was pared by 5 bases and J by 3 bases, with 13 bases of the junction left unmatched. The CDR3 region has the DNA TGTGCCACCAGCGATCTTTACAGGGGGCGCGAGGACACTGAAGCTTTCTTT. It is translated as CATSDLYRGREDTEAFF. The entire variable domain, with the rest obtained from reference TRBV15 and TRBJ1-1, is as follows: DAMVIQNPRYQVTQFGKPVTLSCSQTLNHNVMYWYQQKSSQAPKLLFHYYDKDFNNEADTPDNFQSRRPNTSFCFLDIRSPGLGDTAMYLCATSDLYRGREDTEAFFGQGTRLTVV.

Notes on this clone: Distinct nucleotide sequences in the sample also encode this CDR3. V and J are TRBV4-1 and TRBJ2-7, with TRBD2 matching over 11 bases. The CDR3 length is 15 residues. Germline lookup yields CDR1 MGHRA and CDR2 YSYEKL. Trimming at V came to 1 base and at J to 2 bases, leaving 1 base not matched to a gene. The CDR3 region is CASSQGLAGTYEQYF. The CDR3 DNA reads TGCGCCAGCAGCCAAGGACTAGCGGGAACCTACGAGCAGTACTTC.

CDR3 DNA: TGTGCCAGCAGTAGAAGACAGGCTACCTCCTCTGGAAACACCATATATTTT. Translation gives CASSRRQATSSGNTIYF. This chain joins TRBV6-2 or TRBV6-3 and TRBJ1-3, with D possibly TRBD1 on 6 matching bases. Germline CDR1 reads MNHEY; CDR2 reads SVGEGT. CDR3 length equals 17 residues. The V gene lost 5 bases and the J gene lost 0 bases, with 17 bases spanning the gap.

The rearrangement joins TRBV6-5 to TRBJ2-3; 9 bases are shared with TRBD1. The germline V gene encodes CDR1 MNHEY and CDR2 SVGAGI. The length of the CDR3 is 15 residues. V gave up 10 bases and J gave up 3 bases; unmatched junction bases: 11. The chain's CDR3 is CATAAVQGATDTQYF. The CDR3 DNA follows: TGTGCCACAGCCGCGGTACAGGGGGCAACAGATACGCAGTATTTT.

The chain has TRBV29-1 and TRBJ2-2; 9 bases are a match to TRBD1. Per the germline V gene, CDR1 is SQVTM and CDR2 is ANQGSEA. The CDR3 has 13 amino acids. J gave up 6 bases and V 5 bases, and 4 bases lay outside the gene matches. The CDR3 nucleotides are TGCAGCGTTCGACAGGGGGGGGCCGGGGAGCTGTTTTTT. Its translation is CSVRQGGAGELFF.

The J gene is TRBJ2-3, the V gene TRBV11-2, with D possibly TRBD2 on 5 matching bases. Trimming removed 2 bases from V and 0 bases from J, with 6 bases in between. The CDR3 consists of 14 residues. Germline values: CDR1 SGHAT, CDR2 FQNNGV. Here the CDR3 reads CASSLSGSTDTQYF. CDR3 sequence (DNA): TGTGCCAGCAGCTTAAGCGGCAGCACAGATACGCAGTATTTT.

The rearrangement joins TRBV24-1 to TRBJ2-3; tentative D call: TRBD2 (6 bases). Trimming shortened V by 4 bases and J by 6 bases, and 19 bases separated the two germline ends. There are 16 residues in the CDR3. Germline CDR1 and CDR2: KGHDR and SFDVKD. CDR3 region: CATSDPRAGSLDTQYF. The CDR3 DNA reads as TGTGCCACCAGTGACCCTCGGGCGGGGAGCCTCGATACGCAGTATTTT.

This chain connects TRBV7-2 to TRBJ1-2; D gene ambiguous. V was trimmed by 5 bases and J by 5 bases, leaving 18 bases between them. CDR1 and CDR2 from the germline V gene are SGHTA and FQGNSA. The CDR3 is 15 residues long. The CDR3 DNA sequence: TGTGCCAGCAGCCCAGTAGCGGGCAGGCTGTATGGCTACACCTTC. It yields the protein CASSPVAGRLYGYTF.

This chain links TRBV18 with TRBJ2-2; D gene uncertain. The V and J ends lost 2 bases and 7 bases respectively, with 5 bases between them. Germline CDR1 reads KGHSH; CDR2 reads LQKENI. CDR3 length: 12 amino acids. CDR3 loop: CASSPVLGELFF. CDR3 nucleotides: TGTGCCAGCTCACCAGTACTCGGGGAGCTGTTTTTT. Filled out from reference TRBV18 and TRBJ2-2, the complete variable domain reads NAGVMQNPRHLVRRRGQEARLRCSPMKGHSHVYWYRQLPEEGLKFMVYLQKENIIDESGMPKERFSAEFPKEGPSILRIQQVVRGDSAAYFCASSPVLGELFFGEGSRLTVL.

The chain's CDR3 is CASSPGTAHEKLFF. CDR3 DNA: TGTGCCAGCAGCCCCGGGACAGCTCATGAAAAACTGTTTTTT. The V call is TRBV6-5, the J call TRBJ1-4; TRBD1 matches at 7 bases. The CDR3 contains 14 residues. V dropped 6 bases and J dropped 6; count of bases not matched to a gene: 7. Germline V gene sequence: CDR1 MNHEY, CDR2 SVGAGI.

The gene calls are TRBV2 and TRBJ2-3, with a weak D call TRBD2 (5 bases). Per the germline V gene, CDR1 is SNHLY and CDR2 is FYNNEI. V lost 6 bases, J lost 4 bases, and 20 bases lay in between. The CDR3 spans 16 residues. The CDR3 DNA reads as TGTGCCAGCAGAGGGCGCCCGGGGAGCGGATCAGATACGCAGTATTTT. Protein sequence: CASRGRPGSGSDTQYF. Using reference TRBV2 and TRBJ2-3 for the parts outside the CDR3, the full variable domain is EPEVTQTPSHQVTQMGQEVILRCVPISNHLYFYWYRQILGQKVEFLVSFYNNEISEKSEIFDDQFSVERPDGSNFTLKIRSTKLEDSAMYFCASRGRPGSGSDTQYFGPGTRLTVL.

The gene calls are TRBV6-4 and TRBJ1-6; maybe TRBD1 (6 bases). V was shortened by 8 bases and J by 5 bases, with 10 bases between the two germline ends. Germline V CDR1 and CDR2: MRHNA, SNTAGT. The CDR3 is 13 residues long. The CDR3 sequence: CASRQGNNSPLHF. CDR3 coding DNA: TGTGCCAGCCGGCAGGGGAATAATTCACCCCTCCACTTT.

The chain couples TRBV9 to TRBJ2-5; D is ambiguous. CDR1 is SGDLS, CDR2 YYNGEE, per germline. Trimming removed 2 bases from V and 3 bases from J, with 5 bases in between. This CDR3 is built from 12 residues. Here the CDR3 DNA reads TGTGCCAGCAGCGTGTCAGAAGAGACCCAGTACTTC. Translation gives CASSVSEETQYF. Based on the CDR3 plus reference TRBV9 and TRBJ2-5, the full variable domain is DSGVTQTPKHLITATGQRVTLRCSPRSGDLSVYWYQQSLDQGLQFLIQYYNGEERAKGNILERFSAQQFPDLHSELNLSSLELGDSALYFCASSVSEETQYFGPGTRLLVL.

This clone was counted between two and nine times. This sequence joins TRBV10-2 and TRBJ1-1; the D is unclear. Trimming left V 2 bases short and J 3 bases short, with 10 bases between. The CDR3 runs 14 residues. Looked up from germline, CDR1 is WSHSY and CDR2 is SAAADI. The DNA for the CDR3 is TGCGCCAGCAGTGAGCGTTCAGCGTACACTGAAGCTTTCTTT. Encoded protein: CASSERSAYTEAFF.

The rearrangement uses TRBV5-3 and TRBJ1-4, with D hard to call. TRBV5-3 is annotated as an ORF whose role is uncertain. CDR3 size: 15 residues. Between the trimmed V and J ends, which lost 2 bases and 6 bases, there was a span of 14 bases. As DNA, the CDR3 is TGTGCCAGAAGCTTAACGGCGGGGAGAGATGAAAAACTGTTTTTT. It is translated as CARSLTAGRDEKLFF.